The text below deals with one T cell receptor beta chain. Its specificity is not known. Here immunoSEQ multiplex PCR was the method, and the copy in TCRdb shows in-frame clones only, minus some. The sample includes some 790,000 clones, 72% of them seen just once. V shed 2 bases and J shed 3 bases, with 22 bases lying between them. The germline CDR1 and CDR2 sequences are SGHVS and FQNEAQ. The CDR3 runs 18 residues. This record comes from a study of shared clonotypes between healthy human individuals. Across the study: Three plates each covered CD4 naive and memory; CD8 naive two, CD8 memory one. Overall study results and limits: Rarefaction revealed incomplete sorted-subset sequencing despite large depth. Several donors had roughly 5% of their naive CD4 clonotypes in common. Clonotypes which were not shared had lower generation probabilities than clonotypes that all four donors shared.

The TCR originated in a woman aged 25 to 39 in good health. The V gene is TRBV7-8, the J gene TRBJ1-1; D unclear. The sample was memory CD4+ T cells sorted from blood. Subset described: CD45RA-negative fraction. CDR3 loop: CASSLKSTPSGLYTEAFF. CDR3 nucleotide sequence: TGTGCCAGCAGCTTAAAAAGTACTCCCTCGGGATTGTACACTGAAGCTTTCTTT.